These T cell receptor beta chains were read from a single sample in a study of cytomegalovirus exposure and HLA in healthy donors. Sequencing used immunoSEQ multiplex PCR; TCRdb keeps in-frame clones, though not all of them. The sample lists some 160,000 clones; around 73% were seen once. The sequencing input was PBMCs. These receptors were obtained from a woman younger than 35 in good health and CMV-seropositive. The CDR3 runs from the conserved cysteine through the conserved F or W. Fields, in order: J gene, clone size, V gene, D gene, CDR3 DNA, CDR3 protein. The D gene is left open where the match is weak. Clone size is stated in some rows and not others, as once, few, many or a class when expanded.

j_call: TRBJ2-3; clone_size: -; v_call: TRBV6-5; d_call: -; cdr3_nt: TGTGCCAGCAGTTACTCGAGGTCAACAGATACGCAGTATTTT; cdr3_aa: CASSYSRSTDTQYF
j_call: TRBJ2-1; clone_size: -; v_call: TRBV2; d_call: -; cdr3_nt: TGTGCCAGCAGTGCCCGAGGGCGAAGCTCCTACAATGAGCAGTTCTTC; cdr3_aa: CASSARGRSSYNEQFF
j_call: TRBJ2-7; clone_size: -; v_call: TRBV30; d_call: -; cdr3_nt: TGTGCCTGGAGTAGAGACGGGGGTTCTTACGAGCAGTACTTC; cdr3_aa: CAWSRDGGSYEQYF
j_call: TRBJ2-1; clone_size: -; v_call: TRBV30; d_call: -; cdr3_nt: TGTGCCTGGAACCGACAGAGTTTCTACAATGAGCAGTTCTTC; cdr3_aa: CAWNRQSFYNEQFF
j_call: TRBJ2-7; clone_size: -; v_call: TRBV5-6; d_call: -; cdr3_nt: TGTGCCAGCAGCTTGTACGGCGGGTACGAGCAGTACTTC; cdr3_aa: CASSLYGGYEQYF
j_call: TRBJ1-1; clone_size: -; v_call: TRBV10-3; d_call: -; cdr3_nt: TGTGCCATCGGGCCGGACTTGGACACTGAAGCTTTCTTT; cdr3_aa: CAIGPDLDTEAFF
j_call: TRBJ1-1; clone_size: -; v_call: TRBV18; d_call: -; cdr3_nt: TGTGCCAGCTCACCCAAGGGGGAGAACACTGAAGCTTTCTTT; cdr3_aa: CASSPKGENTEAFF
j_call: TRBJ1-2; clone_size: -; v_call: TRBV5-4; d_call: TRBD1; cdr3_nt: TGTGCCAGCGTAACATTCCGAGACAGGGGTCTTACCATGGGCTACACCTTC; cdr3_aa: CASVTFRDRGLTMGYTF
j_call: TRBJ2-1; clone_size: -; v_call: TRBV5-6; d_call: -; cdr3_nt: TGTGCCAGCAGCTCCCGGACATACCAGATACCATACAATGAGCAGTTCTTC; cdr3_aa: CASSSRTYQIPYNEQFF
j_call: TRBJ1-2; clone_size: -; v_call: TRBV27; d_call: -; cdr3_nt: TGTGCCAGCCGGGGTGGGCTTAACTATGGCTACACCTTC; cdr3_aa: CASRGGLNYGYTF
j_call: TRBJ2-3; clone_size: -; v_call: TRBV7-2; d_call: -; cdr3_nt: TGTGCCAGCAGCTTAATCGCGGCAAGCCCCCCCACAGATACGCAGTATTTT; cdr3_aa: CASSLIAASPPTDTQYF
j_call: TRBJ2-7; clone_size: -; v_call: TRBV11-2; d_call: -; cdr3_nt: TGTGCCAGCAGCTTATTAGGGGGGGACGCAAAGCAGTACTTC; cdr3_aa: CASSLLGGDAKQYF
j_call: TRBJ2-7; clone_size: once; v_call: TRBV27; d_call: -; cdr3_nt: TGTGCCAGCCAGGGGAATTCCTACGAGCAGTACTTC; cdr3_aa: CASQGNSYEQYF
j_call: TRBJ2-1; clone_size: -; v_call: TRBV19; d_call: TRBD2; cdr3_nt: TGTGCCAGTAGTATACGGCGGGGGGGCCCATACAATGAGCAGTTCTTC; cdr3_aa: CASSIRRGGPYNEQFF
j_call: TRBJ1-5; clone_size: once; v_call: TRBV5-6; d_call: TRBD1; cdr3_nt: TGTGCCAGCAGCTTCGCCGGGACAGGGGATTATAGCAATCAGCCCCAGCATTTT; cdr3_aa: CASSFAGTGDYSNQPQHF
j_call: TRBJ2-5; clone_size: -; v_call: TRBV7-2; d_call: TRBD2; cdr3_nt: TGTGCCAGCAGCTTATCGGGGGGCCAAGAGACCCAGTACTTC; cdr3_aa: CASSLSGGQETQYF
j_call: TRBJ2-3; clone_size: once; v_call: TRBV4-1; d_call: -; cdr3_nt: TGCGCCAGCAGCCAAGAAGGGCGGGTCAGCCACACAGATACGCAGTATTTT; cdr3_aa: CASSQEGRVSHTDTQYF
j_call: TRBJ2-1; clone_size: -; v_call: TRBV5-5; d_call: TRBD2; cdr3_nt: TGTGCCAGCAGCGGTTTTAGCGGGGGGCTGAGCTCCTACAATGAGCAGTTCTTC; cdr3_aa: CASSGFSGGLSSYNEQFF
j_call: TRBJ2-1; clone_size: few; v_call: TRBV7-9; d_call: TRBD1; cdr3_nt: TGTGCCAGCAGCCTACAGGGGGCCAATGAGCAGTTCTTC; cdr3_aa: CASSLQGANEQFF
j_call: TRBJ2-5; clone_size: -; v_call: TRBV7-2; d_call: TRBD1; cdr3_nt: TGTGCCAGCAGCTTACGTGGGACAGTCCAAGAGACCCAGTACTTC; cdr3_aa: CASSLRGTVQETQYF
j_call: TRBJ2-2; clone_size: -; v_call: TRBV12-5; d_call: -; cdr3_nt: TGTGCTAGTGGTTTACGATATCGGGGCACCGGGGAGCTGTTTTTT; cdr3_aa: CASGLRYRGTGELFF
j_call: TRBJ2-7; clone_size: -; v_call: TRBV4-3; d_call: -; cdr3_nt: TGCGCCAGCAGCCAAGACCGGACAGCTGCCTACGAGCAGTACTTC; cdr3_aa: CASSQDRTAAYEQYF
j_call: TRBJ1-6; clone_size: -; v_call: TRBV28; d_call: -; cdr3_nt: TGTGCCAGCAGTTTCCCGCGTGAAGGGCGGGTTCGATCACCCCTCCACTTT; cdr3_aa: CASSFPREGRVRSPLHF
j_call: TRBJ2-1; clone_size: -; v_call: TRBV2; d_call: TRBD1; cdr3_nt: TGTGCCAGCAGGGCGGGACAGGGGGCATACAATGAGCAGTTCTTC; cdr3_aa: CASRAGQGAYNEQFF
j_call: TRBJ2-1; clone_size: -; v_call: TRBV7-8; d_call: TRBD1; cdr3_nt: TGTGCCAGCAGCTTGGCCGGACAGGGTCACAATGAGCAGTTCTTC; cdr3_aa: CASSLAGQGHNEQFF
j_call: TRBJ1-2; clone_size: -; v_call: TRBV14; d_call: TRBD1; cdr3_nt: TGTGCCAGCAGCAGGGACAGGGGTTATGGCTACACCTTC; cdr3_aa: CASSRDRGYGYTF
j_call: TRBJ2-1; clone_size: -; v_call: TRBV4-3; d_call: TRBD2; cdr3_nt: TGCGCCAGCAGCCAAGGTAGCGGGGACAATGAGCAGTTCTTC; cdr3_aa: CASSQGSGDNEQFF
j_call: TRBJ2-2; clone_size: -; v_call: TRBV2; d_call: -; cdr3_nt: TGTGCCAGCAACGAGGGAGTTCGGAACACCGGGGAGCTGTTTTTT; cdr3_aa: CASNEGVRNTGELFF
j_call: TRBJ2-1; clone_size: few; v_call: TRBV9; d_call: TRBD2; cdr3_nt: TGTGCCAGCAGCGTAGGCGGTAGCGGGGGGTCCTACAATGAGCAGTTCTTC; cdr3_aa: CASSVGGSGGSYNEQFF
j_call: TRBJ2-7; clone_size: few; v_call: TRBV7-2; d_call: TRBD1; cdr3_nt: TGTGCCAGCAGCCTGCTTCGGGACAGGGGGTTCTACGAGCAGTACTTC; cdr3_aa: CASSLLRDRGFYEQYF
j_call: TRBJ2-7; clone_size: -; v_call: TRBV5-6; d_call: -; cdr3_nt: TGTGCCAGCAGCTTGGTCACAGTGACCTACGAGCAGTACTTC; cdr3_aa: CASSLVTVTYEQYF
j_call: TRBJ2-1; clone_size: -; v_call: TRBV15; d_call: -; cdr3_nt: TGTGCCACCAGTAGTACGCGGAGAAATGAGCAGTTCTTC; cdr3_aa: CATSSTRRNEQFF
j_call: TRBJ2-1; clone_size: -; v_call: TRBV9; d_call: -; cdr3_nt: TGTGCCAGCAGCTCCCCAAAGGAGGGGGGGAGTAACAATGAGCAGTTCTTC; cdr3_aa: CASSSPKEGGSNNEQFF